The next 29 T cell receptor beta chains were all read from a single sample in a study of T cell responses to AZD1222 COVID-19 vaccine. TCRdb's copy holds only in-frame clones and misses some; the assay was immunoSEQ multiplex PCR. The sample yields about 130,000 clones, about 87% seen once. The sequences come from peripheral blood, collected on day 0 of AZD1222 vaccination. Source of these receptors: an adult in good health.

With regard to this clone: The sample holds other DNA sequences that translate to the same CDR3. The chain uses TRBV12-3 or TRBV12-4 and TRBJ1-1; no clear D. V was cut by 3 bases and J by 4 bases, with 3 bases left in between. This CDR3 region has 11 residues. The chain's CDR3 is CASSLGTEAFF. The CDR3 nucleotides are TGTGCCAGCAGTTTGGGCACTGAAGCTTTCTTT.

This chain joins TRBV11-3 and TRBJ2-5, with 7 nucleotides matching TRBD2. V dropped 5 bases and J dropped 2; count of bases not matched to a gene: 11. The germline V gene encodes CDR1 SGHNT and CDR2 YENEEA. The CDR3 sequence is 16 residues long. The CDR3 is CASSLGEGTSQETQYF. Written as DNA, the CDR3 is TGTGCCAGCAGCCTAGGGGAGGGGACTTCACAAGAGACCCAGTACTTC.

V is TRBV24-1 and J is TRBJ2-4; maybe TRBD1 (7 bases). Trimming left V 6 bases short and J 6 bases short, with 8 bases between. CDR3 size: 12 residues. Germline CDR1 is KGHDR and CDR2 is SFDVKD. CDR3 protein: CATSQGGNIQYF. The DNA of the CDR3 is TGTGCCACCAGTCAGGGGGGAAACATTCAGTACTTC.

The chain uses TRBV21-1 and TRBJ2-3. TRBV21-1 is a listed pseudogene. The CDR3 length is 19 residues. CDR3 DNA sequence: TGTGCCAGCAGCAAAGGCTCCCTTAGGGAAGGCACTAGCACAGATACGCAGTATTTT. Protein sequence: CASSKGSLREGTSTDTQYF.

The genes are TRBV5-5 and TRBJ2-3, with D possibly TRBD1 on 6 matching bases. V gave up 4 bases and J gave up 2 bases, with 14 bases separating them. CDR3 length: 15 residues. Germline CDR1 reads SGHKS; CDR2 reads YYEKEE (reference sequence). The DNA of the CDR3 is TGTGCCAGCAGCCGCCAGGGGCAGAACACAGATACGCAGTATTTT. Translated, it gives CASSRQGQNTDTQYF.

The V call is TRBV9, the J call TRBJ2-3, with D perhaps matching TRBD1 (6 bases). Germline assignment: CDR1 SGDLS and CDR2 YYNGEE. The germline V and J ends were trimmed by 4 bases and 6 bases, with 21 bases remaining between them. The CDR3 is made up of 16 amino acids. The chain's CDR3 is CASSSTGTPSRDTQYF. DNA of the CDR3: TGTGCCAGCAGCTCTACAGGGACGCCATCTCGGGATACGCAGTATTTT.

This clone was observed a few times. The chain combines TRBV6-5 with TRBJ2-5; the match to TRBD2 covers 10 bases. This CDR3 comprises 15 residues. Germline V gene sequence: CDR1 MNHEY, CDR2 SVGAGI. J was trimmed by 1 base and V by 4 bases; bases with no gene match: 3. CDR3 sequence: CASSSLAGSQETQYF. The CDR3 bases are TGTGCCAGCAGTTCACTAGCGGGGTCCCAAGAGACCCAGTACTTC.

This sequence joins TRBV19 and TRBJ2-1; 7 bases are shared with TRBD2. The germline CDR1 and CDR2 sequences are LNHDA and SQIVND (reference sequence). The V and J ends lost 6 bases and 6 bases, in that order; junction bases with no gene match: 11. The CDR3 has 15 amino acids. The CDR3 spells CASRIGAGGSNEQFF. The CDR3 DNA reads TGTGCCAGTAGGATCGGGGCCGGGGGGAGCAATGAGCAGTTCTTC.

DNA for the CDR3: TGCGCCAGCAGCGCGGGACAGGCCAACACTGAAGCTTTCTTT. Residues: CASSAGQANTEAFF. The chain uses TRBV5-1 and TRBJ1-1, with 8 nucleotides matching TRBD1. Per germline, CDR1 SGHRS and CDR2 YFSETQ. V was clipped by 4 bases and J by 2 bases; unmatched bases: 4. CDR3 length: 14 amino acids.

The chain is built from TRBV14 and TRBJ1-2, with 8 bases matching TRBD1. V lost 4 bases, J lost 5 bases, and 3 bases stayed unmatched. Germline CDR1 SGHDN, CDR2 FVKESK. This CDR3 region has 13 residues. In DNA form, the CDR3 reads TGTGCCAGCAGCCCGACAGGGGAGTATGGCTACACCTTC. This sequence encodes CASSPTGEYGYTF. The complete variable domain, with remaining parts taken from reference TRBV14 and TRBJ1-2, reads EAGVTQFPSHSVIEKGQTVTLRCDPISGHDNLYWYRRVMGKEIKFLLHFVKESKQDESGMPNNRFLAERTGGTYSTLKVQPAELEDSGVYFCASSPTGEYGYTFGSGTRLTVV.

The chain employs TRBV19 and TRBJ1-1; D is unresolved. Trimming removed 7 bases at V and 0 bases at J, with 9 bases between. The CDR3 consists of 13 residues. Looked up from germline, CDR1 is LNHDA and CDR2 is SQIVND (reference sequence). The chain's CDR3 is CASTTDLNTEAFF. CDR3 bases: TGTGCCAGTACCACGGACTTGAACACTGAAGCTTTCTTT.

The J gene is TRBJ2-3, the V gene TRBV6-1; 9 bases are a match to TRBD2. Germline CDR1 MNHNS, CDR2 SASEGT. V was clipped by 2 bases and J by 2 bases; unmatched bases: 5. The CDR3 length is 16 residues. CDR3 DNA: TGTGCCAGCAGTGAAACAGCGGGAGGATCCACAGATACGCAGTATTTT. Translating gives CASSETAGGSTDTQYF.

The chain couples TRBV5-4 to TRBJ1-4; D is uncertain. V gave up 1 base and J gave up 5 bases, with 6 bases separating them. CDR1 and CDR2 from the germline V gene are SGHNT and YYREEE (reference sequence). This CDR3 is 13 amino acids long. The CDR3 region is CASSLTGNEKLFF. Here the CDR3 DNA reads TGTGCCAGCAGCTTGACGGGGAATGAAAAACTGTTTTTT.

This clone was detected once. This chain links TRBV29-1 with TRBJ2-1, with D possibly called TRBD1 or TRBD2 (5 bases each). Trimming shortened V by 6 bases and J by 7 bases, and 16 bases separated the two germline ends. Germline assignment: CDR1 SQVTM and CDR2 ANQGSEA. The CDR3 runs 13 residues. CDR3 loop: CSVVEGTGNEQFF. CDR3 bases: TGCAGCGTGGTCGAAGGGACGGGGAATGAGCAGTTCTTC.

This clone was picked up a small number of times. The V call is TRBV6-5, the J call TRBJ1-5; tentative D call: TRBD1 (5 bases). Germline CDR1 reads MNHEY; CDR2 reads SVGAGI. Deletions cut 3 bases from V and 7 bases from J, with 13 bases between. The CDR3 runs to 14 residues. CDR3 in amino acids: CASSYGQGGQPQHF. The CDR3 DNA reads TGTGCCAGCAGTTATGGGCAGGGTGGACAGCCCCAGCATTTT.

The chain has TRBV6-2 or TRBV6-3 and TRBJ2-3; D gene ambiguous. The length of the CDR3 is 12 residues. CDR1 is MNHEY and CDR2 is SVGEGT in the germline V gene. V was shortened by 6 bases and J by 3 bases, with 7 bases between the two germline ends. CDR3 amino acids: CASSRTTDTQYF. The CDR3 DNA follows: TGTGCCAGCAGCCGCACGACAGATACGCAGTATTTT.

J is TRBJ1-2 and V is TRBV6-2 or TRBV6-3; perhaps TRBD1 as D (6 bases). The length of the CDR3 is 14 residues. With 6 bases removed from V and 8 bases from J, the gap between germline ends came to 19 bases. Per the germline V gene, CDR1 is MNHEY and CDR2 is SVGEGT. The CDR3 nucleotides read TGTGCCAGCAGCCTCCGTAGGGTTCAGGGGGGCTACACCTTC. This encodes CASSLRRVQGGYTF.

This clone showed up just a few times. V is TRBV6-2 or TRBV6-3 and J is TRBJ1-6; no clear D gene. Trimming pared 0 bases from V and 11 bases from J, leaving 11 bases between. CDR1 and CDR2 from the germline V gene are MNHEY and SVGEGT. The CDR3 covers 14 residues. The CDR3 nucleotides read TGTGCCAGCAGTTACTCAAGTATCGGAACACCCCTCCACTTT. Translation: CASSYSSIGTPLHF.

This clone has only one observation. The chain employs TRBV6-5 and TRBJ2-2, with 11 bases that match TRBD2. This CDR3 comprises 15 residues. In germline, CDR1 is MNHEY, CDR2 SVGAGI. The J segment lost 7 bases and the V segment lost 6 bases, leaving 7 bases of the junction unmatched. The CDR3 DNA sequence: TGTGCCAGCAGCTTTAGCGGGAGGGACGGCGGGGAGCTGTTTTTT. Amino acids: CASSFSGRDGGELFF.

The chain employs TRBV6-2 or TRBV6-3 and TRBJ1-5, with D unclear. The CDR3 runs 13 residues. CDR1 and CDR2 (germline): MNHEY, SVGEGT. Trimming removed 5 bases from V and 0 bases from J, with 5 bases in between. This CDR3 is CASSAYSNQPQHF. CDR3 sequence (DNA): TGTGCCAGCAGTGCTTATAGCAATCAGCCCCAGCATTTT.

This chain connects TRBV7-2 to TRBJ2-5; a possible D gene is TRBD2 (6 bases). Germline CDR1 reads SGHTA; CDR2 reads FQGNSA. V was cut by 6 bases and J by 5 bases, with 22 bases left in between. The CDR3 is made up of 16 amino acids. The CDR3 coding sequence is TGTGCCAGCAGTTCAACCGGACTACCAAAAATGGAGACCCAGTACTTC. Protein sequence: CASSSTGLPKMETQYF.

This clone was detected only a few times. The CDR3 spells CASSESYYEQYF. The CDR3 region has the DNA TGTGCCAGCAGTGAATCCTACTACGAGCAGTACTTC. V usage is TRBV25-1 and J usage is TRBJ2-7; D is ambiguous. The CDR3 loop spans 12 amino acids. Trimming stripped 1 base from V and 3 bases from J, with 4 bases between. Germline CDR1 MGHDK, CDR2 SYGVNS.

The V and J genes are TRBV11-2 and TRBJ1-1; tentatively, D is TRBD1 (6 bases). Germline CDR1 and CDR2: SGHAT and FQNNGV. The CDR3 totals 14 residues. The V end lost 4 bases, the J end lost 5 bases, and 14 bases lay between the germline ends. The chain's CDR3 is CASSWGRGETEAFF. CDR3 sequence (DNA): TGTGCCAGCAGCTGGGGCAGGGGCGAGACTGAAGCTTTCTTT.

The chain joins TRBV5-1 to TRBJ1-1; D possibly corresponds to TRBD1 (6 bases). The germline V gene encodes CDR1 SGHRS and CDR2 YFSETQ. Between the trimmed V and J ends, which lost 1 base and 0 bases, there was a span of 13 bases. The CDR3 has 16 residues. CDR3 nucleotides: TGCGCCAGCAGCTTGCTCCCCGGGACATTGAACACTGAAGCTTTCTTT. Translating gives CASSLLPGTLNTEAFF.

The V call is TRBV11-3, the J call TRBJ2-2; 8 nucleotides align to TRBD1. The CDR3 loop spans 14 amino acids. The V gene's germline CDR1 is SGHNT and CDR2 YENEEA. Trimming took 5 bases from V and 4 from J; bases not matched to a gene: 3. For the CDR3, the DNA is TGTGCCAGCAGCCGGGACAGGTTCACCGGGGAGCTGTTTTTT. Protein sequence: CASSRDRFTGELFF. The variable domain in full, completed from reference TRBV11-3 and TRBJ2-2, reads EAGVVQSPRYKIIEKKQPVAFWCNPISGHNTLYWYLQNLGQGPELLIRYENEEAVDDSQLPKDRFSAERLKGVDSTLKIQPAELGDSAVYLCASSRDRFTGELFFGEGSRLTVL.

The rearrangement links TRBV24-1 to TRBJ2-1; tentatively, D is TRBD2 (6 bases). The CDR3 loop spans 16 amino acids. Germline V gives CDR1 KGHDR, CDR2 SFDVKD. V shed 1 base and J shed 0 bases, with 9 bases lying between them. The CDR3 DNA follows: TGTGCCACCAGTGATTTAGGAGGGAGCTCCTACAATGAGCAGTTCTTC. Amino acids: CATSDLGGSSYNEQFF.

V usage is TRBV30 and J usage is TRBJ1-5; perhaps TRBD1 as D (6 bases). The CDR3 runs to 14 residues. V lost 3 bases and J 2 bases, leaving 11 bases between the germline ends. Germline lookup yields CDR1 GTSNPN and CDR2 SVGIG (reference sequence). This CDR3 is CAWREGGGNQPQHF. CDR3 nucleotides: TGTGCCTGGAGGGAGGGGGGAGGCAATCAGCCCCAGCATTTT.

The rearrangement links TRBV5-1 to TRBJ2-7, with 8 bases aligning to TRBD1. The junction had 9 bases not matched to a gene; V was cut back by 4 bases and J by 6 bases. The CDR3 has 14 amino acids. Germline V CDR1 and CDR2: SGHRS, YFSETQ. The CDR3 DNA reads as TGCGCCAGCAGCCCCTCCCAGGGGGCCATCGAGCAGTACTTC. It yields the protein CASSPSQGAIEQYF.

The CDR3 DNA is TGTGCCACCAGCAGGGGATACGAGCAGTACTTC. This encodes CATSRGYEQYF. The chain recombines TRBV15 with TRBJ2-7; D gene ambiguous. Trimming cost V 3 bases and J 4 bases, with 4 bases left between them. The CDR3 covers 11 residues. Germline values: CDR1 LNHNV, CDR2 YYDKDF (reference sequence).